One and the same sample provided the 20 T cell receptor beta chains below, sequenced in a study of T cell responses to AZD1222 COVID-19 vaccine (TCRdb year 2021). The method behind the library was the immunoSEQ multiplex PCR assay. The source is immuneACCESS, and TCRdb retained only in-frame sequences with V and J called. Part of the clones is not carried over; for the studies checked, unresolved V genes explain less than half of this, and the remainder is unexplained. The sample table contains roughly 120,000 clones; only one count was recorded for about 85% of them. The top ten hold roughly 4% of the sample. This specimen's time point label, interpreted: baseline before first vaccination. Sequences were derived from peripheral blood, sampled on day 0 of AZD1222 vaccination. The receptors were gathered from an adult in good health.

This clone showed up just a few times. The chain recombines TRBV5-4 with TRBJ1-6, with D uncertain. The germline V gene encodes CDR1 SGHNT and CDR2 YYREEE (reference sequence). Trimming pared 0 bases from V and 7 bases from J, leaving 11 bases between. CDR3 length: 15 residues. CDR3 coding DNA: TGTGCCAGCAGCTTGGACCAGGTGCAGAATTCACCCCTCCACTTT. Protein: CASSLDQVQNSPLHF.

This clone occurred a few times. The chain couples TRBV6-5 to TRBJ1-5; 8 bases agree with TRBD1. In germline, CDR1 is MNHEY, CDR2 SVGAGI. The length of the CDR3 is 14 residues. V lost 2 bases, J lost 6 bases, and 3 bases stayed unmatched. This chain's CDR3 is CASSYGQGFQPQHF. The CDR3 bases are TGTGCCAGCAGTTACGGACAGGGTTTTCAGCCCCAGCATTTT.

The CDR3 nucleotides are TGTGCCAGCAGCCAAGACGGACAGGGTGCTAACTATGGCTACACCTTC. This encodes CASSQDGQGANYGYTF. This chain joins TRBV14 and TRBJ1-2; 8 bases map to TRBD1. This CDR3 region has 16 residues. V was pared by 0 bases and J by 0 bases, with 3 bases of the junction left unmatched. CDR1 is SGHDN and CDR2 is FVKESK in the germline V gene.

This chain links TRBV4-2 with TRBJ2-7; 8 bases fit TRBD2. Looked up from germline, CDR1 is LGHNA and CDR2 is YNFKEQ. V trimming: 0 bases; J trimming: 0 bases; junction bases outside the gene matches: 4. CDR3 length equals 16 residues. CDR3 protein: CASSQEVAGSSYEQYF. CDR3 nucleotide sequence: TGTGCCAGCAGCCAAGAGGTAGCGGGGAGCTCCTACGAGCAGTACTTC.

This chain connects TRBV7-2 to TRBJ2-7, with 7 nucleotides matching TRBD1. This CDR3 is built from 13 residues. The germline V gene encodes CDR1 SGHTA and CDR2 FQGNSA. V lost 6 bases to trimming and J lost 6 bases; unmatched junction nucleotides: 8. CDR3 bases: TGTGCCAGCAGTCTCCAGGGGGAAGGCGAGCAGTACTTC. Its translation is CASSLQGEGEQYF. The full variable domain, with the rest looked up from reference TRBV7-2 and TRBJ2-7, is GAGVSQSPSNKVTEKGKDVELRCDPISGHTALYWYRQSLGQGLEFLIYFQGNSAPDKSGLPSDRFSAERTGGSVSTLTIQRTQQEDSAVYLCASSLQGEGEQYFGPGTRLTVT.

The chain couples TRBV11-2 to TRBJ2-2; tentatively, D is TRBD2 (6 bases). The V end lost 1 base, the J end lost 3 bases, and 12 bases lay between the germline ends. The CDR3 spans 16 residues. CDR1 and CDR2 (germline): SGHAT, FQNNGV. The CDR3 region has the DNA TGTGCCAGCAGCTTAGTGTATGGAGGGTACACCGGGGAGCTGTTTTTT. Translation: CASSLVYGGYTGELFF.

There are a few counts of this clone. The chain carries TRBV13 and TRBJ1-1, with unresolved D. In germline, CDR1 is PRHDT, CDR2 FYEKMQ (reference sequence). The CDR3 runs to 13 residues. Trimming took off 6 bases at V and 1 base at J, with 9 bases between the two ends. The CDR3 DNA follows: TGTGCCAGCAGACATAATGGGAACACTGAAGCTTTCTTT. It encodes CASRHNGNTEAFF.

This clone was found once. The gene calls are TRBV10-3 and TRBJ2-7, with TRBD2 as a possible D gene (7 bases). Germline V gene lookup returns CDR1 ENHRY and CDR2 SYGVKD. The CDR3 consists of 12 residues. Trimming shortened V by 8 bases and J by 2 bases, and 10 bases separated the two germline ends. The CDR3 protein is CAIAGAPYEQYF. CDR3 bases: TGTGCCATCGCGGGGGCTCCCTACGAGCAGTACTTC.

The chain links TRBV5-1 to TRBJ1-2, with TRBD1 identical over 8 bases. V lost 4 bases, J lost 3 bases, and 5 bases stayed unmatched. This CDR3 spans 14 amino acids. Per germline, CDR1 SGHRS and CDR2 YFSETQ. CDR3 sequence: CASSPATGDYGYTF. The CDR3 nucleotides read TGCGCCAGCAGCCCGGCGACAGGGGACTATGGCTACACCTTC.

This clone appeared a single time. This rearrangement joins TRBV6-1 to TRBJ2-7; TRBD2 matches 8 bases. Germline CDR1 and CDR2: MNHNS and SASEGT. CDR3 length equals 16 residues. The J segment lost 2 bases and the V segment lost 2 bases, leaving 8 bases of the junction unmatched. For the CDR3, the DNA is TGTGCCAGCAGTGAACAGGGAGCGGGAGATCCCTACGAGCAGTACTTC. Amino acids: CASSEQGAGDPYEQYF.

The chain has TRBV9 and TRBJ1-2; weak D call: TRBD1 (6 bases). Trimming removed 0 bases at V and 5 bases at J, with 11 bases between. The CDR3 has 14 amino acids. Germline V gene data show CDR1 as SGDLS and CDR2 as YYNGEE. Here the CDR3 DNA reads TGTGCCAGCAGCGTAGGAGAGGGGGGGTATGGCTACACCTTC. Translation: CASSVGEGGYGYTF.

The chain links TRBV6-5 to TRBJ2-3, with D perhaps TRBD2 (5 bases). From germline, CDR1 is MNHEY and CDR2 SVGAGI. This CDR3 is built from 14 residues. Trimming pared 0 bases from V and 5 bases from J, leaving 9 bases between. The CDR3 DNA reads as TGTGCCAGCAGTTACTCACGGGGTAAAGATACGCAGTATTTT. This codes for CASSYSRGKDTQYF.

The chain carries TRBV5-1 and TRBJ2-2; 7 bases align to TRBD1. This CDR3 is 15 amino acids long. Germline V gene sequence: CDR1 SGHRS, CDR2 YFSETQ. J lost 3 bases, V lost 0 bases, and 2 bases had no gene match. The CDR3 spells CASSLDRGDTGELFF. CDR3 in DNA: TGCGCCAGCAGCTTGGACAGGGGTGACACCGGGGAGCTGTTTTTT.

V and J are TRBV9 and TRBJ1-2; perhaps TRBD1 as D (5 bases). This CDR3 is built from 15 residues. In germline, CDR1 is SGDLS, CDR2 YYNGEE. V was clipped by 0 bases and J by 2 bases, with 11 bases between them. The CDR3 sequence: CASSVVPGRNYGYTF. CDR3 nucleotides: TGTGCCAGCAGCGTAGTACCAGGGAGGAACTATGGCTACACCTTC.

The chain carries TRBV6-5 and TRBJ1-4; D is perhaps TRBD1 (5 bases). The length of the CDR3 is 15 residues. V was clipped by 2 bases and J by 4 bases, with 11 bases between them. Germline assignment: CDR1 MNHEY and CDR2 SVGAGI. CDR3 sequence (DNA): TGTGCCAGCAGTTACGCGGGGGAGGTTAATGAAAAACTGTTTTTT. It yields the protein CASSYAGEVNEKLFF.

This clone occurred a few times. The chain uses TRBV6-5 and TRBJ1-1; D unresolved. The CDR3 has 12 amino acids. V lost 5 bases and J lost 3, with 7 bases in between. CDR1 is MNHEY and CDR2 is SVGAGI in the germline V gene. CDR3: CASSHGDTEAFF. The DNA of the CDR3 is TGTGCCAGCAGTCACGGGGACACTGAAGCTTTCTTT.

The chain is built from TRBV4-3 and TRBJ2-1; the D gene is possibly TRBD1 (5 bases). Germline values: CDR1 LGHNA, CDR2 YSLEER. The CDR3 covers 14 residues. V lost 4 bases and J 10 bases, leaving 17 bases between the germline ends. Written as DNA, the CDR3 is TGCGCCAGCAGCCCTCTAATCGGCAGGGCCGAGCAGTTCTTC. It yields the protein CASSPLIGRAEQFF.

This chain links TRBV14 with TRBJ2-1; 7 bases line up with TRBD2. This CDR3 region has 19 residues. CDR1 is SGHDN, CDR2 FVKESK, per germline. J was trimmed by 3 bases and V by 3 bases; bases with no gene match: 17. The CDR3 DNA sequence: TGTGCCAGCAGCCACCTCCCGAGAGAGAGCGGGACCTACTACAATGAGCAGTTCTTC. Protein: CASSHLPRESGTYYNEQFF.

The gene calls are TRBV7-9 and TRBJ2-4, with D perhaps TRBD1 (6 bases). Looked up from germline, CDR1 is SEHNR and CDR2 is FQNEAQ (reference sequence). CDR3 length equals 16 residues. The V gene lost 1 base and the J gene lost 3 bases, with 13 bases spanning the gap. The CDR3 reads CASSLVTGLDKNIQYF. The CDR3 DNA reads TGTGCCAGCAGCTTAGTCACAGGGCTCGACAAAAACATTCAGTACTTC.

The chain recombines TRBV19 with TRBJ2-1; D assignment may be TRBD1 or TRBD2 (5 bases each). There are 11 residues in the CDR3. Trimming cost V 7 bases and J 9 bases, with 10 bases left between them. The germline V gene has CDR1 LNHDA and CDR2 SQIVND (reference sequence). Here the CDR3 DNA reads TGTGCCAGTACCGATGGGGGTGAGCAGTTCTTC. Its translation is CASTDGGEQFF.